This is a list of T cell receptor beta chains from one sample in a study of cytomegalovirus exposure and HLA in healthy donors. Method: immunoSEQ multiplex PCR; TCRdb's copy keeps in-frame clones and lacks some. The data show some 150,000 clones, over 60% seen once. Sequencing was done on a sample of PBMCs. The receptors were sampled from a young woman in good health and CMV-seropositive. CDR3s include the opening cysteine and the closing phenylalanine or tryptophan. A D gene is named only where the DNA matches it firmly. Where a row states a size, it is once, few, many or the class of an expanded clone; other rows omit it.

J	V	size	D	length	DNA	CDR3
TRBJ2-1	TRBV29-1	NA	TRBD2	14	TGCAGCGTGGAGAGGACTAGCTCCTACAATGAGCAGTTCTTC	CSVERTSSYNEQFF
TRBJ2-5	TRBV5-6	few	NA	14	TGTGCCAGCAGCTTCCCGGACACCCAAGAGACCCAGTACTTC	CASSFPDTQETQYF
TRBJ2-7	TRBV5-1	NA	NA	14	TGCGCCAGCAGCTTGGAAGCGGTCAACTACGAGCAGTACTTC	CASSLEAVNYEQYF
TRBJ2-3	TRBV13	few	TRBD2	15	TGTGCCAGCAGCTTAGTCGGGGGGATCACAGATACGCAGTATTTT	CASSLVGGITDTQYF
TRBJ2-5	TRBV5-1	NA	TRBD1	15	TGCGCCAGCAGCTTTGATACAGGGGGCGCGGAGACCCAGTACTTC	CASSFDTGGAETQYF
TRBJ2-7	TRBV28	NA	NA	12	TGTGCCAGCAGTTTACAGGCCTACGAGCAGTACTTC	CASSLQAYEQYF
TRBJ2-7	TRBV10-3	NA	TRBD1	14	TGTGCCATCAGCCAATTAGGGGGCATCGACGAGCAGTACTTC	CAISQLGGIDEQYF
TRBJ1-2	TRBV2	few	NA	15	TGTGCCAGCAGTCTTACGGGGGACCCCCTCTATGGCTACACCTTC	CASSLTGDPLYGYTF
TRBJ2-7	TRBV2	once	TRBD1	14	TGTGCCAGCACCCCCGGGACAGGGTTTTACGAGCAGTACTTC	CASTPGTGFYEQYF
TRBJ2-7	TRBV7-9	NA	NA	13	TGTGCCAGCAGCTTGACCGGGGACTACGAGCAGTACTTC	CASSLTGDYEQYF
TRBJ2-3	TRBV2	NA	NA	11	TGTGCCACACAACCCACAGATACGCAGTATTTT	CATQPTDTQYF
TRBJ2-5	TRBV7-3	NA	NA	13	TGTGCCAGCAGTCCTAGCGCCGCGGAGACCCAGTACTTC	CASSPSAAETQYF
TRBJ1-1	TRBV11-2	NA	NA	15	TGTGCCAGCAGCTTAGGATCCTACCAAAACACTGAAGCTTTCTTT	CASSLGSYQNTEAFF
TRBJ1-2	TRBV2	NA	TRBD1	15	TGTGCCAGCAGTGAAGCGGGGAGGACAGGAGGGGGCTACACCTTC	CASSEAGRTGGGYTF
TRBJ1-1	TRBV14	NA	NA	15	TGTGCCAGCAGCTCCCGTTCGGGGATAAACACTGAAGCTTTCTTT	CASSSRSGINTEAFF
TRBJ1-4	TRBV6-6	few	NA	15	TGTGCCAGCCTGGGCATAGCGGGGGTCGTTGAAAAACTGTTTTTT	CASLGIAGVVEKLFF
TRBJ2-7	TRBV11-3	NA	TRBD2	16	TGTGCCAGCAGTTTTGCCGCGGGGCGGGAGAGGAACGAGCAGTACTTC	CASSFAAGRERNEQYF
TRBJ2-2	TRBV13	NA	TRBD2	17	TGTGCCAGCAGCTTAAATTTGTTAGCGGGCGACACCGGGGAGCTGTTTTTT	CASSLNLLAGDTGELFF
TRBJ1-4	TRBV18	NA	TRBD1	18	TGTGCCAGCTCGACTCAGGGGGCCCTCAGAACAACTAATGAAAAACTGTTTTTT	CASSTQGALRTTNEKLFF
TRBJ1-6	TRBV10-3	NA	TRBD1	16	TGTGCCATCAGTGCGCCACAGGGGGAGGGGAATTCACCCCTCCACTTT	CAISAPQGEGNSPLHF
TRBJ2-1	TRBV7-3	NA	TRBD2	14	TGTGCCAGCAGCCGTAGCGGGAGTTACAATGAGCAGTTCTTC	CASSRSGSYNEQFF
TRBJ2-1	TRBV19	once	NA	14	TGTGCCAGTACTCCGTCATCACAATACAATGAGCAGTTCTTC	CASTPSSQYNEQFF
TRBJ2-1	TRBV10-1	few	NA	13	TGCGCCAGCAGCTCGGACAGTTACAATGAGCAGTTCTTC	CASSSDSYNEQFF
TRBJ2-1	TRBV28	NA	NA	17	TGTGCCAGCAGGCGGGACAGACCAACTCTTTCCTACAATGAGCAGTTCTTC	CASRRDRPTLSYNEQFF
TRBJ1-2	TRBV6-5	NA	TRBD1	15	TGTGCCAGCACCAGAGGGGGCCAACTAGACTATGGCTACACCTTC	CASTRGGQLDYGYTF
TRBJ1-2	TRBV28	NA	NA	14	TGTGCCAGTTCCCCGGCGGGGTCTAACTATGGCTACACCTTC	CASSPAGSNYGYTF
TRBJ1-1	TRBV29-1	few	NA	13	TGCAGCGTTATGGGGGGTATAAACACTGAAGCTTTCTTT	CSVMGGINTEAFF
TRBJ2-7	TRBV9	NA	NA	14	TGTGCCAGCAGCATCACCCCCTCTAGCGACGAGCAGTACTTC	CASSITPSSDEQYF
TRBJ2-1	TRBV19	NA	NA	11	TGTGCCAGTAGCCAGGTGGATGAGCAGTTCTTC	CASSQVDEQFF
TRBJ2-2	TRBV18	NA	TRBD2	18	TGTGCCAGCTCCCAACGACTAGCGGGGGAGAAGAACACCGGGGAGCTGTTTTTT	CASSQRLAGEKNTGELFF
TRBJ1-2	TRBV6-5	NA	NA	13	TGTGCCAGCAGGGCAGGGGCTAACTATGGCTACACCTTC	CASRAGANYGYTF
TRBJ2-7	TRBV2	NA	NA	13	TGTGCCAGCTGCTCGACACAAACCTACGAGCAGTACTTC	CASCSTQTYEQYF
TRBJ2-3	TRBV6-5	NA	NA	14	TGTGCCAGCAGTTACGGAGGGTTCACAGATACGCAGTATTTT	CASSYGGFTDTQYF
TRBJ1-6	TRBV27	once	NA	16	TGTGCCAGCAGTTTATCGCGGGGGAAGTTAGGGTCACCCCTCCACTTT	CASSLSRGKLGSPLHF
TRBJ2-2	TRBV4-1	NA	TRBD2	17	TGCGCCAGCAGCCAAGGACTAGCGGCAGGCGGGATCGGGGAGCTGTTTTTT	CASSQGLAAGGIGELFF
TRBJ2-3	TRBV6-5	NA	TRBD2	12	TGTGCCAGCACCCCGGGGGGAGATACGCAGTATTTT	CASTPGGDTQYF
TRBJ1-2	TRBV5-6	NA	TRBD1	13	TGTGCCAGCAGCTTGTACCAGGGACAGAGCTACACCTTC	CASSLYQGQSYTF
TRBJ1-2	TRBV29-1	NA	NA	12	TGCAGCGCGGACAGTTCGTCTCGGAGCTACACCTTC	CSADSSSRSYTF
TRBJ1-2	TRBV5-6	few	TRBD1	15	TGTGCCAGCAGCCCCCCCGGGACAGGGTCCTATGGCTACACCTTC	CASSPPGTGSYGYTF
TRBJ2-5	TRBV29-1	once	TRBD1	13	TGCAGCGTTGTTGGACAGGGGTTTGAGACCCAGTACTTC	CSVVGQGFETQYF
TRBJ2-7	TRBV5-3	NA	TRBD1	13	TGTGCCAGAAGAAACAGGGGGCCCTACGAGCAGTACTTC	CARRNRGPYEQYF
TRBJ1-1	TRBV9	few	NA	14	TGTGCCAGCAGCGTAGGCGGGTACCTCACTGAAGCTTTCTTT	CASSVGGYLTEAFF
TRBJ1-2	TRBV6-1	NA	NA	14	TGTGCCAGCAGGCGCCCATTTGGTGTCTATGGCTACACCTTC	CASRRPFGVYGYTF
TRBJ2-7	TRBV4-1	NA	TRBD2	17	TGCGCCAGCAGCCTCGGGACTAGCGGGAGGGGGGGCTACGAGCAGTACTTC	CASSLGTSGRGGYEQYF
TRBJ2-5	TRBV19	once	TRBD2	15	TGTGCCAGTAGTATACGGCGGGAGGTAATGGAGACCCAGTACTTC	CASSIRREVMETQYF
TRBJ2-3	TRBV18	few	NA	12	TGTGCCAGCTCGCCGAGCGGAGATACGCAGTATTTT	CASSPSGDTQYF
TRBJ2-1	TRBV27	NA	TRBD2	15	TGTGCCAGCAGTTGGTCTCGGGGGGGAGTAAATGAGCAGTTCTTC	CASSWSRGGVNEQFF
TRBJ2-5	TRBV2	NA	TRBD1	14	TGTGCCAGCAGTCCTCGGACAGGGACGGAGACCCAGTACTTC	CASSPRTGTETQYF
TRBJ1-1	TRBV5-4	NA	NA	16	TGTGCCAGCAGCTCGGGCGGGACCTCAATGAACACTGAAGCTTTCTTT	CASSSGGTSMNTEAFF
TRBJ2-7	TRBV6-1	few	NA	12	TGTGCCAGCAGTGTGACAGACTACGAGCAGTACTTC	CASSVTDYEQYF
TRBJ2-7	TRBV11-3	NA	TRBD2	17	TGTGCCAGCAGCTTAGATGGCGCTAGCGGGTCGCCCTACGAGCAGTACTTC	CASSLDGASGSPYEQYF
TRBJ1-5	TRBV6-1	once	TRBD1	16	TGTGCCAGCAGTGCCGGGACAGGGGAAAGCAATCAGCCCCAGCATTTT	CASSAGTGESNQPQHF
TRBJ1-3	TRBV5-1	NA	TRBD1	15	TGCGCCAGCAGCGAACAGGGGCCTTGGTTAGACACCATATATTTT	CASSEQGPWLDTIYF
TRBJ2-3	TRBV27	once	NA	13	TGTGCCAGCAGTGGGGGCTCTGGAGATACGCAGTATTTT	CASSGGSGDTQYF
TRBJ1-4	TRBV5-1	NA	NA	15	TGCGCCAGCAGTCGCCTACAGGAGAATAATGAAAAACTGTTTTTT	CASSRLQENNEKLFF
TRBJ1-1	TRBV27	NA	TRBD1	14	TGTGCCAGCAGTTTAGAGAGGGGGCGACGGGAAGCTTTCTTT	CASSLERGRREAFF
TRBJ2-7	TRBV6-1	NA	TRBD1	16	TGTGCCAGCAGTGAAGGTTGGGTCAGGGGGCCTGTCGAGCAGTACTTC	CASSEGWVRGPVEQYF